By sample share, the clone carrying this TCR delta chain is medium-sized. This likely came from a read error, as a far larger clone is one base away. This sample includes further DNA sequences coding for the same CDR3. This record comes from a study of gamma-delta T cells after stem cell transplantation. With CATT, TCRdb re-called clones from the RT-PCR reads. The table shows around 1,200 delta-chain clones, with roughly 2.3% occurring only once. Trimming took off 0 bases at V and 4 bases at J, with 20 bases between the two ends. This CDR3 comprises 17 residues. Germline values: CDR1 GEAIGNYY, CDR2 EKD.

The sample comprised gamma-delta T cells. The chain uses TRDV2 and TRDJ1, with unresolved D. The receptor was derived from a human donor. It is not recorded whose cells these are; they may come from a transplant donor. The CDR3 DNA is TGTGCCTGTGACACCGTCCTCCGCCTCCCGCAAAACGATAAACTCATCTTT. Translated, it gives CACDTVLRLPQNDKLIF.